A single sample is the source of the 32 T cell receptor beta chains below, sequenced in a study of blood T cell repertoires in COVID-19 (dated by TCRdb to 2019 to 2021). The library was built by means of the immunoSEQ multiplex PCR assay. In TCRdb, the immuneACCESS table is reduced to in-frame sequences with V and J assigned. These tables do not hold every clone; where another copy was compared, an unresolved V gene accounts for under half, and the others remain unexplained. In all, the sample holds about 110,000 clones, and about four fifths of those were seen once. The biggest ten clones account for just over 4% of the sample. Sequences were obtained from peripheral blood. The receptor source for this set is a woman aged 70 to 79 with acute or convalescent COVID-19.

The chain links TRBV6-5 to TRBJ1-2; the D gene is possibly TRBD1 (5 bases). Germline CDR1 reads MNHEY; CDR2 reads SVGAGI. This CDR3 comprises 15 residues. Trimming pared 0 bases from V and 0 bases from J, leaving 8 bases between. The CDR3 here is CASSYSAGTNYGYTF. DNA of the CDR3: TGTGCCAGCAGTTACTCGGCAGGGACTAACTATGGCTACACCTTC.

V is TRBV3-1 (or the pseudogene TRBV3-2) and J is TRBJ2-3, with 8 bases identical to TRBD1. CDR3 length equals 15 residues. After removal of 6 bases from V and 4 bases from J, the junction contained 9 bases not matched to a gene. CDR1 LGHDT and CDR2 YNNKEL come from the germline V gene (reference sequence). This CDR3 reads CASRPGQASSDTQYF. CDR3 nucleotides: TGTGCCAGCAGGCCGGGACAGGCCAGCTCAGATACGCAGTATTTT.

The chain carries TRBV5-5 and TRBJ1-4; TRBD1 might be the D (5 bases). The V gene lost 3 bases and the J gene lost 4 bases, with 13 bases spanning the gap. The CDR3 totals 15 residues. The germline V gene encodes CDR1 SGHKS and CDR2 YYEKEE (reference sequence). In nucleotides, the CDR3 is TGTGCCAGCAGCTCCTCGACAGTGAGTAATGAAAAACTGTTTTTT. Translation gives CASSSSTVSNEKLFF.

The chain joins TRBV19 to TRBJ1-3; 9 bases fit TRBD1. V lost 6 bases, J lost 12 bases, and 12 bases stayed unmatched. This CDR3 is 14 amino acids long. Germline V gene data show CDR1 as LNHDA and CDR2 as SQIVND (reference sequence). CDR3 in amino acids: CASRTRDRESRIYF. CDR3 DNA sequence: TGTGCCAGTAGAACCCGGGACAGGGAATCTCGCATATATTTT.

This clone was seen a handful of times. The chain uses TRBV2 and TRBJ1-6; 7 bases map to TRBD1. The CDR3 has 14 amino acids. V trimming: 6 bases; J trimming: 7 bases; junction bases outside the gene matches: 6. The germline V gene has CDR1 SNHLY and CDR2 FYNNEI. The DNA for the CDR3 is TGTGCCAGCAGCGGGGACAGTAAAAATTCACCCCTCCACTTT. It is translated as CASSGDSKNSPLHF.

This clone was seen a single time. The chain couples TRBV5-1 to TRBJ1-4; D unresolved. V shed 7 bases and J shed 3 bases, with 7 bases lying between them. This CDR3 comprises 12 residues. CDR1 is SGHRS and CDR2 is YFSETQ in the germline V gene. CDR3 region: CASSRANEKLFF. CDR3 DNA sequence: TGCGCCAGCTCCCGGGCTAATGAAAAACTGTTTTTT. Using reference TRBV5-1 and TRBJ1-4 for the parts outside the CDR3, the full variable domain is KAGVTQTPRYLIKTRGQQVTLSCSPISGHRSVSWYQQTPGQGLQFLFEYFSETQRNKGNFPGRFSGRQFSNSRSEMNVSTLELGDSALYLCASSRANEKLFFGSGTQLSVL.

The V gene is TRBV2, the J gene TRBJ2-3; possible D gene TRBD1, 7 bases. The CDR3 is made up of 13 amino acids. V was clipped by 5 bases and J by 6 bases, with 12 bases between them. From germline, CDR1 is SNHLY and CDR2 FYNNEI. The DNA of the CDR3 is TGTGCCAGCAGTCAACAGGGGAGGGATACGCAGTATTTT. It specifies CASSQQGRDTQYF.

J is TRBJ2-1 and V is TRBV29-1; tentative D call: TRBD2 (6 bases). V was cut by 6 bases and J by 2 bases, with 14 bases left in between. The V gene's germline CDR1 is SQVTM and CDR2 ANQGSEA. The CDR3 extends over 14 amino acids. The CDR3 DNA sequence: TGCAGCGTCGCGGGGACTGGCCCCTACAATGAGCAGTTCTTC. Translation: CSVAGTGPYNEQFF.

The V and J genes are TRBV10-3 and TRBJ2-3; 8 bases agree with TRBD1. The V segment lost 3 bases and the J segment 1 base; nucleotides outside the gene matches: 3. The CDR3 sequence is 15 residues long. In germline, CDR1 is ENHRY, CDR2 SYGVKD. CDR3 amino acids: CAISEPGQGTDTQYF. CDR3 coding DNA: TGTGCCATCAGTGAACCGGGACAGGGCACAGATACGCAGTATTTT.

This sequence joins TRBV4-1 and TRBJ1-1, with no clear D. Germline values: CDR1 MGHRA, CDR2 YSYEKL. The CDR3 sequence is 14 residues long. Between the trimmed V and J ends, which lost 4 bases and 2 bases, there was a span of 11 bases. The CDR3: CASSLSGPNTEAFF. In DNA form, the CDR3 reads TGCGCCAGCAGCCTTTCTGGCCCTAACACTGAAGCTTTCTTT.

CDR3 bases: TGTGCCAGCAGAAGACTAGCGGGGGGACAATCGTACGATACGCAGTATTTT. Encoded protein: CASRRLAGGQSYDTQYF. The J gene is TRBJ2-3, the V gene TRBV27, with TRBD2 identical over 13 bases. CDR3 length: 17 residues. Germline trimming cut 6 bases from V and 6 bases from J; bases unmatched to any gene: 12. Germline V lookup: CDR1 MNHEY, CDR2 SMNVEV (reference sequence).

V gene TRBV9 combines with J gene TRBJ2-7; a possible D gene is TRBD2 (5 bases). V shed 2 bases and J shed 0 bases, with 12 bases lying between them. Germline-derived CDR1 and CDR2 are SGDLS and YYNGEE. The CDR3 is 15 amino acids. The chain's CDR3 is CASSVGDSSSYEQYV. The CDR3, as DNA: TGTGCCAGCAGCGTGGGAGACTCCAGCTCCTACGAGCAGTACGTC.

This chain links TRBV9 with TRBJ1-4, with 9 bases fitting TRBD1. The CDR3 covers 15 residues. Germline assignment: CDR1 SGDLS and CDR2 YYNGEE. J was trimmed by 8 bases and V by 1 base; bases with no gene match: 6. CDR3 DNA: TGTGCCAGCAGCGTAACGGGACAGGGTTGGGAAAAACTGTTTTTT. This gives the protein CASSVTGQGWEKLFF. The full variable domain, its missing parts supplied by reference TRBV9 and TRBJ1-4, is DSGVTQTPKHLITATGQRVTLRCSPRSGDLSVYWYQQSLDQGLQFLIQYYNGEERAKGNILERFSAQQFPDLHSELNLSSLELGDSALYFCASSVTGQGWEKLFFGSGTQLSVL.

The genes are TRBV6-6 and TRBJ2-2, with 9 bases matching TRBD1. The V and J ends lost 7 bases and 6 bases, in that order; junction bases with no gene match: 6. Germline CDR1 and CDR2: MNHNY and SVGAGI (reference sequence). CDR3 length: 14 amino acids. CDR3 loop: CASTQGAKSGELFF. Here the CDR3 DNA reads TGTGCCAGCACACAGGGGGCGAAGTCCGGGGAGCTGTTTTTT.

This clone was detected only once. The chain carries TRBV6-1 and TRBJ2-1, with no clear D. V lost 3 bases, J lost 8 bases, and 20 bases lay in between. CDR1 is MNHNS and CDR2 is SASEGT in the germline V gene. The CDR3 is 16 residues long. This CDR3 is CASSESMVILSHEQFF. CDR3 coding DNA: TGTGCCAGCAGTGAGTCTATGGTCATTTTATCGCATGAGCAGTTCTTC.

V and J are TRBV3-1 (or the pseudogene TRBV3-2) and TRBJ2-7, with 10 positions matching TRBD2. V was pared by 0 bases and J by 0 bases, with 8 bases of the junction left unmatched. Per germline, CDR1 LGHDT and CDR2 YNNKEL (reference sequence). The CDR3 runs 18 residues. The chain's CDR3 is CASSQEISGRPSSYEQYF. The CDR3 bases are TGTGCCAGCAGCCAAGAAATTAGCGGGAGGCCTAGCTCCTACGAGCAGTACTTC.

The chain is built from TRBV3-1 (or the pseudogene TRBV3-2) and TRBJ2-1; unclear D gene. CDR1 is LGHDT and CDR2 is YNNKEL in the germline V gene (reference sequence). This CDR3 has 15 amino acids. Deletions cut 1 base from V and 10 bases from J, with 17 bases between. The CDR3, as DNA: TGTGCCAGCAGCCAAGCCCTAGGTCCTCACCCCGAGCAGTTCTTC. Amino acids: CASSQALGPHPEQFF.

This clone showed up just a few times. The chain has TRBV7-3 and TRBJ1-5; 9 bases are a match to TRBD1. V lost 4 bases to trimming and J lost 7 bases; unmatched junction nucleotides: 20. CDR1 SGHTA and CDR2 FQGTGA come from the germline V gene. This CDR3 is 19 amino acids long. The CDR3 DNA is TGTGCCAGCAGCTCCGAACCGGGTAGGGGACAGGGATTTTACCAGCCCCAGCATTTT. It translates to CASSSEPGRGQGFYQPQHF.

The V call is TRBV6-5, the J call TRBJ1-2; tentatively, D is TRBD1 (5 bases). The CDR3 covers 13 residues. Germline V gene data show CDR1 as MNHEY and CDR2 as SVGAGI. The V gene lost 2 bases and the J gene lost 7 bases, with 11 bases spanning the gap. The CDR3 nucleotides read TGTGCCAGCAGTTACGTACGGGGGAGTGGCTACACCTTC. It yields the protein CASSYVRGSGYTF.

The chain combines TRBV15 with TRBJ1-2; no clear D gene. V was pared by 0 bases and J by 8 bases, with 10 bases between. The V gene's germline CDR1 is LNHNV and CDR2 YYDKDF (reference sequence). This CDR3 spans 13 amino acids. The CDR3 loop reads CATSREAGGGYTF. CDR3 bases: TGTGCCACCAGCAGAGAGGCTGGAGGGGGCTACACCTTC.

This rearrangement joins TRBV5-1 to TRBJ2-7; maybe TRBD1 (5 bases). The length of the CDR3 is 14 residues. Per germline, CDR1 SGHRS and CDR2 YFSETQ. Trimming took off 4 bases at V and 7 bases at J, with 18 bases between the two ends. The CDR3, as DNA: TGCGCCAGCAGCCCCGTCGTAGGGGCAGGAGAGCAGTACTTC. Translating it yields CASSPVVGAGEQYF. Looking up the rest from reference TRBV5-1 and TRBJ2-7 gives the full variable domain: KAGVTQTPRYLIKTRGQQVTLSCSPISGHRSVSWYQQTPGQGLQFLFEYFSETQRNKGNFPGRFSGRQFSNSRSEMNVSTLELGDSALYLCASSPVVGAGEQYFGPGTRLTVT.

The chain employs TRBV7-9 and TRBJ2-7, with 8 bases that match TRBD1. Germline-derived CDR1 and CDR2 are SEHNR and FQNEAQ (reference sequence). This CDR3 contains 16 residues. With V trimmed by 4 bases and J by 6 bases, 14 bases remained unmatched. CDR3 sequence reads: CASSWDRTGTLGEQYF. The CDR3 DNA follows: TGTGCCAGCAGCTGGGATCGGACAGGGACCCTTGGCGAGCAGTACTTC. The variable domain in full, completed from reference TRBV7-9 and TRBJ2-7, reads DTGVSQNPRHKITKRGQNVTFRCDPISEHNRLYWYRQTLGQGPEFLTYFQNEAQLEKSRLLSDRFSAERPKGSFSTLEIQRTEQGDSAMYLCASSWDRTGTLGEQYFGPGTRLTVT.

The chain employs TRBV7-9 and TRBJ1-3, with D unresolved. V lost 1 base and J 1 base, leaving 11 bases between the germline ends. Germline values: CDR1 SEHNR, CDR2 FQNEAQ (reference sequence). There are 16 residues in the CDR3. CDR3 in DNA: TGTGCCAGCAGCTTAGAAGCCAGGACTTCTGGAAACACCATATATTTT. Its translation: CASSLEARTSGNTIYF. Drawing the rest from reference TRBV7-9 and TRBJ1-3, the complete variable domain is DTGVSQNPRHKITKRGQNVTFRCDPISEHNRLYWYRQTLGQGPEFLTYFQNEAQLEKSRLLSDRFSAERPKGSFSTLEIQRTEQGDSAMYLCASSLEARTSGNTIYFGEGSWLTVV.

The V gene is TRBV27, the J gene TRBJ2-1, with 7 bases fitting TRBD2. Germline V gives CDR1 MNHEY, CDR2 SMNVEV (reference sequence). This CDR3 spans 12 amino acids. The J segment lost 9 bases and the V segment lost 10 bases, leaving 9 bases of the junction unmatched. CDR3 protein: CATSPGGPEQFF. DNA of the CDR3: TGTGCCACTTCCCCGGGGGGACCTGAGCAGTTCTTC.

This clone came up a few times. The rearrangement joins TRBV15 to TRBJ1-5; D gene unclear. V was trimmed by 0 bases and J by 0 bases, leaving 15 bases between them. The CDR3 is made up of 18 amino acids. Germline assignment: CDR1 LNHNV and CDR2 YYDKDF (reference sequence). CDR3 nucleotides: TGTGCCACCAGCAGAGATCTGGTAGCGGATTATAGCAATCAGCCCCAGCATTTT. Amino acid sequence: CATSRDLVADYSNQPQHF. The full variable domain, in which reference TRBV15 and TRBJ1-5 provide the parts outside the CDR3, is DAMVIQNPRYQVTQFGKPVTLSCSQTLNHNVMYWYQQKSSQAPKLLFHYYDKDFNNEADTPDNFQSRRPNTSFCFLDIRSPGLGDTAMYLCATSRDLVADYSNQPQHFGDGTRLSIL.

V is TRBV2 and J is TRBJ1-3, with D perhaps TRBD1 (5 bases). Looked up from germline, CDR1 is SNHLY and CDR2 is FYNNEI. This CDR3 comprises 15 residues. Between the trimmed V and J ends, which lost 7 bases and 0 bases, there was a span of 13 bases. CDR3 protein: CASKSQGFSGNTIYF. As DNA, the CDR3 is TGTGCCAGCAAAAGCCAGGGTTTCTCTGGAAACACCATATATTTT. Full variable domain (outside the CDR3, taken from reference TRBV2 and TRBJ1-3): EPEVTQTPSHQVTQMGQEVILRCVPISNHLYFYWYRQILGQKVEFLVSFYNNEISEKSEIFDDQFSVERPDGSNFTLKIRSTKLEDSAMYFCASKSQGFSGNTIYFGEGSWLTVV.

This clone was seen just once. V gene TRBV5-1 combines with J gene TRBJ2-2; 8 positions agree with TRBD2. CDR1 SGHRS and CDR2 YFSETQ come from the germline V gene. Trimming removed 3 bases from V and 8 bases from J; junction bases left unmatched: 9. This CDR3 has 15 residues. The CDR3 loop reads CASSSQGLVAGELFF. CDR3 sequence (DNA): TGCGCCAGCAGCTCACAGGGACTAGTGGCTGGGGAGCTGTTTTTT. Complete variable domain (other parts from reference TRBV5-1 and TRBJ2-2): KAGVTQTPRYLIKTRGQQVTLSCSPISGHRSVSWYQQTPGQGLQFLFEYFSETQRNKGNFPGRFSGRQFSNSRSEMNVSTLELGDSALYLCASSSQGLVAGELFFGEGSRLTVL.

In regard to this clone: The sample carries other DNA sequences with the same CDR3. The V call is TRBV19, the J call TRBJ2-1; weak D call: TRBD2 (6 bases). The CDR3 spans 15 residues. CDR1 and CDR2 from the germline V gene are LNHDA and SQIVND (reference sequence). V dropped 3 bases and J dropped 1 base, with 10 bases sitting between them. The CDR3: CASSILGGSYNEQFF. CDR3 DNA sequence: TGTGCCAGTAGTATTTTGGGGGGATCCTACAATGAGCAGTTCTTC.

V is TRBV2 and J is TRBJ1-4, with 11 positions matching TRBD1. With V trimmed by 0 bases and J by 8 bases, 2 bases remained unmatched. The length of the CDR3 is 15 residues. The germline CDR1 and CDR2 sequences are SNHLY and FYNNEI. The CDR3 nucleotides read TGTGCCAGCAGTGAAGCCGGGACAGGGGGAGAAAAACTGTTTTTT. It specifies CASSEAGTGGEKLFF.

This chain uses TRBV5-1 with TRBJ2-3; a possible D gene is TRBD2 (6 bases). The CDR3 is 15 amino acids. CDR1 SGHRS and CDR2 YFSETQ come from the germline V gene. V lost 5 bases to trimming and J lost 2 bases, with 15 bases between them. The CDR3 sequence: CASRDGGYNTDTQYF. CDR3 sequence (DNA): TGCGCCAGCAGAGACGGGGGATATAACACAGATACGCAGTATTTT.

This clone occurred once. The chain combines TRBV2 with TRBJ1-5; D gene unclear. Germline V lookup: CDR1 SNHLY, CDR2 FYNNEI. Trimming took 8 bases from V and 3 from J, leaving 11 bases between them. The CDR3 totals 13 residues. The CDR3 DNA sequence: TGTGCCAGCTGTCTAGGCTACAATCAGCCCCAGCATTTT. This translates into CASCLGYNQPQHF.

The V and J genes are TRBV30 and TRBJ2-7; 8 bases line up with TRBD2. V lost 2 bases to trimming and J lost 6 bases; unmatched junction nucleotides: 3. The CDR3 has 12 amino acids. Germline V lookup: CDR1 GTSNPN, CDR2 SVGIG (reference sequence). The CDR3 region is CAWSRLAGEQYF. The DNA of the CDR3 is TGTGCCTGGAGTAGGCTAGCGGGCGAGCAGTACTTC.